The 2 T cell receptor beta chains reported below all come from one sample, sequenced in a study of T-cell reconstitution after alpha-beta-depleted transplantation in children. The authors prepared the TCRbeta library with unique molecular identifiers. TCRdb called the PCR reads again in MiXCR, with one record for every CDR3 protein. The sample records about 640,000 distinct CDR3 sequences, around 17% being singletons. Material: PBMCs from the stem cell graft donor, obtained from the stem cell graft. These receptors were taken from a human donor who donated a stem cell graft to a child with acute myeloid leukemia.

This clonotype was counted a single time. This chain links TRBV28 with TRBJ1-5; D is unresolved. There are 14 residues in the CDR3. V lost 8 bases and J 0 bases, leaving 11 bases between the germline ends. The germline V gene has CDR1 MDHEN and CDR2 SYDVKM. CDR3 region: CASAAQNSNQPQHF. The CDR3 DNA is TGTGCCAGCGCTGCGCAGAATAGCAATCAGCCCCAGCATTTT.

This clonotype was counted a few times. The chain carries TRBV10-1 and TRBJ2-7; no reliable D call. CDR1 WNHNN and CDR2 SYGVQD come from the germline V gene (reference sequence). This CDR3 spans 14 amino acids. V shed 8 bases and J shed 2 bases, with 16 bases lying between them. The CDR3 coding sequence is TGCGCCAGCGAGATCGAAACTCCGACCTACGAGCAGTACTTC. Protein sequence: CASEIETPTYEQYF.